The 24 T cell receptor beta chains listed next were all sequenced from one sample in a study of blood T cell repertoires in COVID-19 (dated by TCRdb to 2018 to 2020). The method was the immunoSEQ multiplex PCR assay. TCRdb re-hosts the immuneACCESS table, in-frame sequences only. Its copies lack some clones; in the studies checked, an unresolved V gene accounts for under half of them, and the cause for the rest is not known. The sample has about 100,000 clones on record, 91% of them singletons. The top ten hold 2.1% of the sample. Sequencing input: peripheral blood. The source is a man aged 50-60 years with active COVID-19.

The chain joins TRBV21-1 to TRBJ1-5; TRBD1, the table's D call, lacks a check against the DNA. TRBV21-1 is an annotated pseudogene. The CDR3 has 20 amino acids. The CDR3 DNA sequence: TGTGCCAGCAGCCCTCCGGGACATTCCGTCCAGTTTATAGCAATCAGCCCCCAGCATTTT. It codes for CASSPPGHSVQFIAISPQHF.

The chain links TRBV12-5 to TRBJ2-3; 12 bases agree with TRBD2. The trim removed 7 bases at V and 6 bases at J, leaving 8 bases unmatched. CDR3 length equals 15 residues. Germline values: CDR1 LGHNT, CDR2 FRNRAP. The CDR3 here is CASASSGGASDTQYF. The CDR3 DNA follows: TGTGCTAGTGCCTCTAGCGGGGGGGCCTCGGATACGCAGTATTTT.

The J gene is TRBJ2-5, the V gene TRBV7-9, with a tentative D call TRBD1 (5 bases). This CDR3 comprises 14 residues. Trimming shortened V by 1 base and J by 4 bases, and 10 bases separated the two germline ends. Germline assignment: CDR1 SEHNR and CDR2 FQNEAQ (reference sequence). CDR3 in DNA: TGTGCCAGCAGCTTAGGTACAGGCGGAGAGACCCAGTACTTC. This gives the protein CASSLGTGGETQYF.

J is TRBJ1-5 and V is TRBV27; D is undetermined. Deletions cut 2 bases from V and 2 bases from J, with 10 bases between. This CDR3 is built from 15 residues. Germline CDR1 reads MNHEY; CDR2 reads SMNVEV (reference sequence). The CDR3 loop reads CASSLDRRGNQPQHF. Written as DNA, the CDR3 is TGTGCCAGCAGTTTAGATCGACGGGGCAATCAGCCCCAGCATTTT.

The V and J genes are TRBV3-1 (or the pseudogene TRBV3-2) and TRBJ2-5; 9 bases agree with TRBD2. After removal of 0 bases from V and 4 bases from J, the junction contained 3 bases not matched to a gene. The CDR3 has 15 amino acids. The germline gives CDR1 LGHDT, CDR2 YNNKEL (reference sequence). The DNA of the CDR3 is TGTGCCAGCAGCCAAGATCTTAGCGGGGGAGAGACCCAGTACTTC. This sequence encodes CASSQDLSGGETQYF.

The chain links TRBV2 to TRBJ2-7, with D perhaps matching TRBD2 (6 bases). V lost 8 bases, J lost 4 bases, and 18 bases lay in between. The CDR3 is made up of 14 amino acids. Germline CDR1 and CDR2: SNHLY and FYNNEI. The CDR3, as DNA: TGTGCCAGCCTGGGCAGGGAGGCCGGGTACGAGCAGTACGTC. Its protein product is CASLGREAGYEQYV.

The rearrangement uses TRBV10-3 and TRBJ2-1; TRBD2 matches 7 bases. The CDR3 spans 16 residues. V gave up 3 bases and J gave up 0 bases; unmatched junction bases: 5. Per germline, CDR1 ENHRY and CDR2 SYGVKD. CDR3 sequence (DNA): TGTGCCATCAGTGATAGGAGCGGGGTCTCCTACAATGAGCAGTTCTTC. Translated, it gives CAISDRSGVSYNEQFF.

In its sample, this clone was seen once. The rearrangement uses TRBV28 and TRBJ1-2; 8 nucleotides align to TRBD1. CDR1 and CDR2 from the germline V gene are MDHEN and SYDVKM. The CDR3 is made up of 12 amino acids. Germline trimming cut 8 bases from V and 8 bases from J; bases unmatched to any gene: 7. The CDR3 region has the DNA TGTGCCAGCGCTGACAGGGGATTCGGCTACACCTTC. It is translated as CASADRGFGYTF.

This chain uses TRBV7-3 with TRBJ1-3; 10 nucleotides line up with TRBD1. V was pared by 3 bases and J by 4 bases, with 3 bases of the junction left unmatched. The CDR3 spans 15 residues. CDR1 is SGHTA, CDR2 FQGTGA, per germline. This CDR3 is CASSFDRGPGNTIYF. In nucleotides, the CDR3 is TGTGCCAGCAGCTTCGACAGGGGGCCAGGAAACACCATATATTTT.

The chain has TRBV6-5 and TRBJ2-7; 10 positions match TRBD1. The CDR3 spans 14 residues. V lost 7 bases to trimming and J lost 5 bases; unmatched junction nucleotides: 8. From germline, CDR1 is MNHEY and CDR2 SVGAGI. This CDR3 is CASTPGQGTDEQYF. The CDR3 DNA reads as TGTGCCAGCACCCCGGGACAGGGGACCGACGAGCAGTACTTC.

This chain uses TRBV28 with TRBJ2-7; TRBD1 matches at 10 bases. V lost 4 bases and J lost 4; bases outside the gene matches: 7. CDR3 size: 15 residues. CDR1 and CDR2 (germline): MDHEN, SYDVKM. This CDR3 is CASSSADRGPYEQYF. The DNA for the CDR3 is TGTGCCAGCAGTTCGGCCGACAGGGGGCCATACGAGCAGTACTTC.

The chain recombines TRBV12-5 with TRBJ2-3; TRBD2 is a possible D gene (5 bases). V lost 0 bases to trimming and J lost 2 bases, with 9 bases between them. Germline V gene sequence: CDR1 LGHNT, CDR2 FRNRAP. The CDR3 has 15 residues. The CDR3 region has the DNA TGTGCTAGTGGTTTGGTCTGGGGAGCCACAGATACGCAGTATTTT. It encodes CASGLVWGATDTQYF.

This clone was detected once. The chain couples TRBV19 to TRBJ2-1, with 8 bases aligning to TRBD2. From germline, CDR1 is LNHDA and CDR2 SQIVND (reference sequence). The CDR3 spans 15 residues. V lost 3 bases to trimming and J lost 4 bases; unmatched junction nucleotides: 5. CDR3 bases: TGTGCCAGTAGTATCTCGGCTAGCGGGTACAATGAGCAGTTCTTC. Protein: CASSISASGYNEQFF.

The chain is built from TRBV6-1 and TRBJ1-2; D is unclear. CDR3 length equals 17 residues. CDR1 is MNHNS, CDR2 SASEGT, per germline. Trimming removed 3 bases at V and 4 bases at J, with 21 bases between. The CDR3 is CASSDPEMTVGSYGYTF. CDR3 bases: TGTGCCAGCAGTGACCCCGAAATGACGGTTGGGAGCTATGGCTACACCTTC.

The chain employs TRBV29-1 and TRBJ2-1; D may be TRBD2 (7 bases). Germline V gene lookup returns CDR1 SQVTM and CDR2 ANQGSEA. There are 13 residues in the CDR3. V dropped 3 bases and J dropped 9 bases, with 15 bases sitting between them. The CDR3 here is CSVDEGGRFEQFF. The CDR3 region has the DNA TGCAGCGTTGATGAGGGGGGGCGCTTTGAGCAGTTCTTC.

The chain combines TRBV7-9 with TRBJ2-7; D is perhaps TRBD1 (6 bases). Germline CDR1 SEHNR, CDR2 FQNEAQ (reference sequence). This CDR3 spans 14 amino acids. V dropped 8 bases and J dropped 5 bases, with 19 bases sitting between them. As DNA, the CDR3 is TGTGCCAGCGGAGGTGGGGGCGGCCTCGACGAGCAGTACTTC. It encodes CASGGGGGLDEQYF.

This CDR3 is CAISESSRGEKLFF. CDR3 nucleotides: TGTGCCATCAGTGAGTCGTCAAGGGGTGAAAAACTGTTTTTT. The V call is TRBV10-3, the J call TRBJ1-4, with D maybe TRBD1 (5 bases). The CDR3 sequence is 14 residues long. V was clipped by 0 bases and J by 7 bases, with 9 bases between them. The V gene's germline CDR1 is ENHRY and CDR2 SYGVKD.

The rearrangement uses TRBV27 and TRBJ2-2; TRBD2 matches 12 bases. This CDR3 is 18 amino acids long. With 7 bases clipped from V and 0 bases from J, the junction kept 9 bases outside the gene matches. Germline CDR1 reads MNHEY; CDR2 reads SMNVEV (reference sequence). In nucleotides, the CDR3 is TGTGCCAGCAATAACTTTTGGACTAGCGGGGCGAACACCGGGGAGCTGTTTTTT. Its protein product is CASNNFWTSGANTGELFF.

This sequence joins TRBV18 and TRBJ1-2, with D tentatively TRBD1 (6 bases). Germline V gene sequence: CDR1 KGHSH, CDR2 LQKENI. The CDR3 sequence is 14 residues long. The ends were cut back, 2 bases at V and 2 bases at J, with 9 bases in the middle. The CDR3 DNA sequence: TGTGCCAGCTCACCAAAAACAGGGAACTATGGCTACACCTTC. Its protein product is CASSPKTGNYGYTF.

V usage is TRBV5-1 and J usage is TRBJ1-1; TRBD1 agrees at 8 bases. The CDR3 spans 14 residues. The trim removed 4 bases at V and 2 bases at J, leaving 4 bases unmatched. CDR1 and CDR2 (germline): SGHRS, YFSETQ. The chain's CDR3 is CASSDRGRNTEAFF. The CDR3 DNA reads TGCGCCAGCAGCGACAGGGGCAGAAACACTGAAGCTTTCTTT.

This clone has only one observation. This sample also contains other DNA sequences that code for the same CDR3. The rearrangement joins TRBV18 to TRBJ2-3; TRBD2 matches at 8 bases. Germline values: CDR1 KGHSH, CDR2 LQKENI. After removal of 3 bases from V and 0 bases from J, the junction contained 2 bases not matched to a gene. The CDR3 runs 15 residues. Here the CDR3 reads CASSPSGTSTDTQYF. CDR3 sequence (DNA): TGTGCCAGCTCACCTAGCGGGACTAGCACAGATACGCAGTATTTT. The complete variable domain, with remaining parts taken from reference TRBV18 and TRBJ2-3, reads NAGVMQNPRHLVRRRGQEARLRCSPMKGHSHVYWYRQLPEEGLKFMVYLQKENIIDESGMPKERFSAEFPKEGPSILRIQQVVRGDSAAYFCASSPSGTSTDTQYFGPGTRLTVL.

The CDR3 nucleotides read TGTGCCAGCAGCCCAACCCGTCCTAGCGGGAGAATGGCAGAGACCCAGTACTTC. Its translation is CASSPTRPSGRMAETQYF. J is TRBJ2-5 and V is TRBV7-7, with 10 bases lining up with TRBD2. Trimming at V came to 5 bases and at J to 4 bases, leaving 16 bases not matched to a gene. This CDR3 region has 18 residues. Germline loops: CDR1 SSHAT, CDR2 FNYEAQ (reference sequence).

This chain links TRBV5-1 with TRBJ1-5; 7 nucleotides agree with TRBD1. This CDR3 has 14 residues. V was clipped by 4 bases and J by 4 bases; unmatched bases: 5. Looked up from germline, CDR1 is SGHRS and CDR2 is YFSETQ. The CDR3 reads CASSPGQQNQPQHF. The CDR3 DNA follows: TGCGCCAGCAGCCCGGGACAGCAGAATCAGCCCCAGCATTTT.

CDR3 region: CASRGIAGPSDTQYF. The CDR3 coding sequence is TGTGCCAGCAGGGGAATAGCGGGGCCCTCCGATACGCAGTATTTT. V gene TRBV21-1 combines with J gene TRBJ2-3; TRBD2, the D gene given by the table, was not confirmed from the DNA. TRBV21-1 has pseudogene status. This CDR3 has 15 amino acids.